Presented here are 27 T cell receptor beta chains from one specimen sequenced in a study. From the 5' RACE reads, TCRdb called clonotypes with MiXCR, one entry per CDR3 protein. The sample lists approximately 9,800 distinct CDR3 sequences; 13% to 15% were seen once. Cells sorted as Tregs were CD4+, CD25+ and CD127-/low. Sequencing was done on a sample of Tregs sorted from blood. The receptor set was obtained from a female donor with breast cancer.

This clonotype is medium-sized (0.01 to 0.1%) in the sample. This chain joins TRBV7-2 and TRBJ1-2; 7 bases are a match to TRBD1. Trimming at V came to 1 base and at J to 7 bases, leaving 6 bases not matched to a gene. CDR1 SGHTA and CDR2 FQGNSA come from the germline V gene. The CDR3 extends over 14 amino acids. The CDR3, as DNA: TGTGCCAGCAGCTTAGGACAGGGAGACCGTGGCTACACCTTC. It encodes CASSLGQGDRGYTF.

This clonotype is judged medium-sized (0.01 to 0.1%). The chain has TRBV7-9 and TRBJ2-3, with no clear D. V lost 1 base and J lost 2, with 16 bases in between. The CDR3 runs 17 residues. From germline, CDR1 is SEHNR and CDR2 FQNEAQ (reference sequence). CDR3 DNA: TGTGCCAGCAGCTTAGGATCGCTGCAACTTTCCACAGATACGCAGTATTTT. It specifies CASSLGSLQLSTDTQYF.

The rearrangement joins TRBV4-1 to TRBJ2-7; 10 bases line up with TRBD2. The CDR3 loop spans 15 amino acids. Germline trimming cut 1 base from V and 6 bases from J; bases unmatched to any gene: 6. Germline V gene sequence: CDR1 MGHRA, CDR2 YSYEKL. CDR3 nucleotide sequence: TGCGCCAGCAGCCAAGGGGGGGGACTAGCGTTCGAGCAGTACTTC. This translates into CASSQGGGLAFEQYF.

By share, this clonotype counts as medium-sized. This rearrangement joins TRBV5-1 to TRBJ1-3; 7 nucleotides align to TRBD1. Germline V gene data show CDR1 as SGHRS and CDR2 as YFSETQ. The CDR3 length is 16 residues. After removal of 3 bases from V and 0 bases from J, the junction contained 6 bases not matched to a gene. The CDR3 region is CASSWRGLSSGNTIYF. The CDR3 bases are TGCGCCAGCAGCTGGAGGGGGCTATCCTCTGGAAACACCATATATTTT.

By frequency in the sample, this clonotype is medium-sized. The chain employs TRBV4-1 and TRBJ1-5, with D perhaps TRBD1 (5 bases). CDR1 is MGHRA and CDR2 is YSYEKL in the germline V gene. V lost 0 bases, J lost 12 bases, and 12 bases lay in between. This CDR3 comprises 13 residues. The CDR3 DNA follows: TGCGCCAGCAGCCAAGATCAGGGTGACAGCCAGCATTTT. It is translated as CASSQDQGDSQHF.

This clonotype is deemed medium-sized. The V call is TRBV4-1, the J call TRBJ1-3, with a weak D call TRBD1 (5 bases). The length of the CDR3 is 16 residues. Germline V gene sequence: CDR1 MGHRA, CDR2 YSYEKL. The V gene lost 4 bases and the J gene lost 0 bases, with 13 bases spanning the gap. The CDR3 is CASSRDPGISGNTIYF. DNA of the CDR3: TGCGCCAGCAGCCGGGACCCGGGAATCTCTGGAAACACCATATATTTT.

By share of the sample, this clonotype is medium-sized. This rearrangement joins TRBV28 to TRBJ1-3, with a tentative D call TRBD1 (6 bases). Trimming removed 6 bases from V and 7 bases from J, with 10 bases in between. This CDR3 comprises 12 residues. Germline CDR1 is MDHEN and CDR2 is SYDVKM. In nucleotides, the CDR3 is TGTGCCAGCAGCTCAGGGGCTAACACCATATATTTT. It codes for CASSSGANTIYF. Filled out from reference TRBV28 and TRBJ1-3, the complete variable domain reads DVKVTQSSRYLVKRTGEKVFLECVQDMDHENMFWYRQDPGLGLRLIYFSYDVKMKEKGDIPEGYSVSREKKERFSLILESASTNQTSMYLCASSSGANTIYFGEGSWLTVV.

This clonotype is labeled as medium-sized. The chain has TRBV5-1 and TRBJ1-1; 9 nucleotides match TRBD1. V gave up 4 bases and J gave up 8 bases; unmatched junction bases: 9. CDR1 and CDR2 from the germline V gene are SGHRS and YFSETQ. The CDR3 loop spans 14 amino acids. The DNA for the CDR3 is TGCGCCAGCAGCGAGCCCGGGACAGGGCTAGAAGCTTTCTTT. Translating gives CASSEPGTGLEAFF.

This clonotype came up many times. The rearrangement uses TRBV5-1 and TRBJ1-5; maybe TRBD1 (6 bases). The CDR3 is 15 amino acids. The V end lost 4 bases, the J end lost 2 bases, and 13 bases lay between the germline ends. Germline-derived CDR1 and CDR2 are SGHRS and YFSETQ. CDR3 loop: CASSVTGTGNQPQHF. In nucleotides, the CDR3 is TGCGCCAGCAGCGTTACAGGGACGGGCAATCAGCCCCAGCATTTT.

This clonotype rates as medium-sized. This rearrangement joins TRBV13 to TRBJ2-1, with TRBD2 matching over 11 bases. Unmatched junction bases numbered 5, after V lost 6 bases and J lost 4 bases. Per the germline V gene, CDR1 is PRHDT and CDR2 is FYEKMQ (reference sequence). The CDR3 has 15 amino acids. The CDR3 nucleotides read TGTGCCAGCAGACCAACTAGCGGGAGATACAATGAGCAGTTCTTC. Translation gives CASRPTSGRYNEQFF.

Turning to this clonotype: An end of the junction does not agree with germline; a read error may underlie this. The CDR3 loop is CSAGQYSNRPQHF. The CDR3 DNA is TGCAGCGCTGGACAGTATAGCAATCGGCCCCAGCACTTT. The genes are TRBV20-1 and TRBJ1-5, with a tentative D call TRBD1 (6 bases). Germline V CDR1 and CDR2: DFQATT, SNEGSKA (reference sequence). The CDR3 consists of 13 residues.

By sample share, this clonotype is medium-sized. The chain carries TRBV5-5 and TRBJ2-2, with D hard to call. This CDR3 is 14 amino acids long. The V gene lost 1 base and the J gene lost 6 bases, with 10 bases spanning the gap. Germline values: CDR1 SGHKS, CDR2 YYEKEE (reference sequence). This CDR3 is CASSLYTGSGELFF. The CDR3 DNA reads as TGTGCCAGCAGCTTGTATACCGGGTCCGGGGAGCTGTTTTTT.

The CDR3 DNA reads TGCGCCAGCAGCTTGGCCTTGGGACAGGGAGGATCCAATGAGCAGTTCTTC. Its translation: CASSLALGQGGSNEQFF. V and J are TRBV5-1 and TRBJ2-1; 9 nucleotides align to TRBD1. The V and J ends lost 0 bases and 6 bases, in that order; junction bases with no gene match: 10. Per germline, CDR1 SGHRS and CDR2 YFSETQ. The CDR3 is 17 amino acids.

By share, this clonotype ranks as medium-sized. The rearrangement links TRBV12-3 or TRBV12-4 to TRBJ2-3; TRBD2 agrees at 8 bases. The CDR3 spans 20 residues. V shed 5 bases and J 4 bases; nucleotides not matched to a gene: 23. The CDR3, as DNA: TGTGCCAGCAGTGGGCCTCGCTTGAGCGGGAGAGGCCCCGGCGCAGATACGCAGTATTTT. It specifies CASSGPRLSGRGPGADTQYF.

This clonotype occurred a few times. Given a much more abundant clone one base away, this may be a read error. The chain carries TRBV12-3 or TRBV12-4 and TRBJ2-3, with unresolved D. The CDR3 has 12 residues. The V and J ends lost 6 bases and 8 bases respectively, with 12 bases between them. In nucleotides, the CDR3 is TGTGCCAGCAGCCTAATGTCAGCTACGCAGTATTTT. It is translated as CASSLMSATQYF.

For this clonotype: This may arise from a read error, as a much more abundant clone is one base away. This chain links TRBV6-5 with TRBJ2-1; D is possibly TRBD1 (6 bases). In germline, CDR1 is MNHEY, CDR2 SVGAGI. This CDR3 is 15 amino acids long. CDR3 amino acids: CANSRDTSSYNEQFF. DNA of the CDR3: TGTGCCAACAGTAGGGACACGAGCTCCTACAATGAGCAGTTCTTC.

The chain recombines TRBV29-1 with TRBJ2-7, with 8 bases fitting TRBD2. The trim removed 4 bases at V and 2 bases at J, leaving 4 bases unmatched. CDR3 length: 13 residues. CDR1 is SQVTM, CDR2 ANQGSEA, per germline. The CDR3 protein is CSVVLAGTYEQYF. The CDR3 region has the DNA TGCAGCGTTGTGTTAGCGGGGACCTACGAGCAGTACTTC.

V gene TRBV5-6 combines with J gene TRBJ2-5; D may match TRBD1 or TRBD2 (5 bases each). The CDR3 is 14 residues long. Germline V gene sequence: CDR1 SGHDT, CDR2 YYEEEE. Trimming took 3 bases from V and 5 from J, leaving 14 bases between them. This chain's CDR3 is CASSSELGEETQYF. DNA of the CDR3: TGTGCCAGCAGCTCAGAGCTAGGGGAGGAGACCCAGTACTTC.

V and J are TRBV6-5 and TRBJ1-1; the D gene is possibly TRBD1 (6 bases). Germline V gene sequence: CDR1 MNHEY, CDR2 SVGAGI. Trimming left V 6 bases short and J 9 bases short, with 17 bases between. CDR3 size: 13 residues. The CDR3 coding sequence is TGTGCCAGCAGACCGAGCCCAGGGGTCAAAGCTTTCTTT. Residues: CASRPSPGVKAFF.

Relative to its sample, this clonotype is medium-sized. This chain connects TRBV6-6 to TRBJ1-2, with 7 bases that match TRBD1. Losses at the gene ends were 6 bases for V and 6 bases for J; bases not matched to a gene: 10. From germline, CDR1 is MNHNY and CDR2 SVGAGI (reference sequence). This CDR3 contains 14 residues. CDR3 residues: CASRQGSQQNGYTF. The CDR3 nucleotides are TGTGCCAGCAGACAGGGGTCACAGCAGAATGGCTACACCTTC.

By share, this clonotype counts as medium-sized (0.01 to 0.1%). The chain links TRBV6-5 to TRBJ2-3, with D perhaps TRBD2 (6 bases). Germline CDR1 and CDR2: MNHEY and SVGAGI. The CDR3 spans 14 residues. The V and J ends lost 2 bases and 1 base respectively, with 7 bases between them. The CDR3 spells CASSYPSGTDTQYF. CDR3 nucleotides: TGTGCCAGCAGTTACCCTAGCGGCACAGATACGCAGTATTTT.

Judged by abundance, this clonotype is medium-sized. The rearrangement joins TRBV6-5 to TRBJ1-6; no clear D gene. The CDR3 contains 16 residues. From germline, CDR1 is MNHEY and CDR2 SVGAGI. V lost 4 bases and J 8 bases, leaving 18 bases between the germline ends. The CDR3 nucleotides read TGTGCCAGCAGTTCTGCCTACACGGGTGGAGATTCACCCCTCCACTTT. As protein: CASSSAYTGGDSPLHF.

Concerning this clonotype itself: A much larger clone sits a single nucleotide away, making a read error possible. The chain recombines TRBV6-6 with TRBJ1-1; 10 bases map to TRBD1. With 5 bases clipped from V and 2 bases from J, the junction kept 2 bases outside the gene matches. CDR1 is MNHNY and CDR2 is SVGAGI in the germline V gene (reference sequence). This CDR3 comprises 14 residues. The CDR3, as DNA: TGTGCCAGCAGTGGGGACAGGGGAAACACTGAAGCTTTCTTT. Its translation: CASSGDRGNTEAFF.

On this clonotype: The conserved phenylalanine or tryptophan normally closing the CDR3 is absent here, so this likely arose from a read error. The rearrangement uses TRBV5-5 and TRBJ1-1; D call uncertain. Per the germline V gene, CDR1 is SGHKS and CDR2 is YYEKEE (reference sequence). Trimming stripped 4 bases from V and 1 base from J, with 14 bases between. The CDR3 loop spans 15 amino acids. The CDR3 here is CASSLYWQRNTEAFL. CDR3 coding DNA: TGTGCCAGCAGCCTGTACTGGCAGAGGAACACTGAAGCTTTCCTT.

The chain has TRBV5-1 and TRBJ2-7; weak D call: TRBD1 (6 bases). The CDR3 runs 13 residues. Germline values: CDR1 SGHRS, CDR2 YFSETQ. Trimming took off 4 bases at V and 2 bases at J, with 10 bases between the two ends. In DNA form, the CDR3 reads TGCGCCAGCAGCCCCCGACAGGCCTACGAGCAGTACTTC. It translates to CASSPRQAYEQYF. The variable domain in full, with the rest retrieved from reference TRBV5-1 and TRBJ2-7, is KAGVTQTPRYLIKTRGQQVTLSCSPISGHRSVSWYQQTPGQGLQFLFEYFSETQRNKGNFPGRFSGRQFSNSRSEMNVSTLELGDSALYLCASSPRQAYEQYFGPGTRLTVT.

Sample share makes this clonotype medium-sized. The V gene is TRBV5-1, the J gene TRBJ2-5, with unresolved D. The CDR3 extends over 14 amino acids. V was cut by 6 bases and J by 2 bases, with 14 bases left in between. Germline V gives CDR1 SGHRS, CDR2 YFSETQ. CDR3 nucleotides: TGCGCCAGCACCCAATCGTCCTTTCAAGAGACCCAGTACTTC. Protein product: CASTQSSFQETQYF.

This clonotype has a handful of counts. The chain is built from TRBV7-8 and TRBJ1-2, with a possible D match to TRBD1 (5 bases). Germline loops: CDR1 SGHVS, CDR2 FQNEAQ. Trimming shortened V by 3 bases and J by 8 bases, and 13 bases separated the two germline ends. This CDR3 is 13 amino acids long. CDR3 coding DNA: TGTGCCAGCAGCTTCCGGGTCAAGGGGGGCTACACCTTC. It is translated as CASSFRVKGGYTF.